This T cell receptor beta chain came from a study of neurological immune-mediated disorders. Study-level results: Patients with HTLV-1-associated myelopathy showed the most TCR clonal expansion. Those with multiple sclerosis showed the least, falling below healthy controls. Phylogenetic grouping assigned the repertoires of 18 of 34 multiple sclerosis patients to a single related-CDR3 cluster, representing a possible signature.

TCRdb re-called the 5' RACE reads through MiXCR, storing one row per CDR3 protein. The sample carries roughly 100,000 distinct CDR3 sequences, 3.5% to 4% recorded once. V dropped 6 bases and J dropped 3; count of bases not matched to a gene: 7. The CDR3 has 15 amino acids. Many counts were recorded for this clonotype. As yet, its antigen is unknown. The sequencing input was PBMCs. The chain has TRBV12-3 or TRBV12-4 and TRBJ2-7; the match to TRBD1 covers 11 bases. The sequence came from a woman aged 18-29 years with multiple sclerosis. The CDR3 sequence is CASSHDGTGGYEQYF. As DNA, the CDR3 is TGTGCCAGCAGCCACGACGGGACAGGGGGCTACGAGCAGTACTTC.